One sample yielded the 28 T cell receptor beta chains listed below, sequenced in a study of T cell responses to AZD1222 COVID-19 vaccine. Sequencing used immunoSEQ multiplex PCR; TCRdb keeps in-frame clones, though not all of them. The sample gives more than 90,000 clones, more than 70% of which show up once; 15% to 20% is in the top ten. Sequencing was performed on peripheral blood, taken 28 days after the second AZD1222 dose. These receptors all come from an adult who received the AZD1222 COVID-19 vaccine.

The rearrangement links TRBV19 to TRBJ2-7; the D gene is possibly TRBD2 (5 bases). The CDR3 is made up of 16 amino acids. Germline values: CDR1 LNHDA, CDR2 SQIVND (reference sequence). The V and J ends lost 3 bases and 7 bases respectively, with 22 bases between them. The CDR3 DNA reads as TGTGCCAGTAGTATCCGGTCTAGCTTTCGTTCGGGGGAGCAGTACTTC. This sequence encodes CASSIRSSFRSGEQYF.

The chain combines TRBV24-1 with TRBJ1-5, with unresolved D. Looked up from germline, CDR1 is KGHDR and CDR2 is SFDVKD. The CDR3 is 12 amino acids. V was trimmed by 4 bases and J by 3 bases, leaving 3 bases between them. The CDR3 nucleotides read TGTGCCACCAGTGACCCCAATCAGCCCCAGCATTTT. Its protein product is CATSDPNQPQHF.

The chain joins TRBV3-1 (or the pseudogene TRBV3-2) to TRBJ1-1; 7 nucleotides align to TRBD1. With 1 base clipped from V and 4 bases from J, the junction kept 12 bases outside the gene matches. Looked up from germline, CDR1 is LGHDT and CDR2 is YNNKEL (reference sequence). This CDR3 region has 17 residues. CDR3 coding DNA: TGTGCCAGCAGCCAAGGCGCCAGGGGGTCCCAGGGCACTGAAGCTTTCTTT. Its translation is CASSQGARGSQGTEAFF.

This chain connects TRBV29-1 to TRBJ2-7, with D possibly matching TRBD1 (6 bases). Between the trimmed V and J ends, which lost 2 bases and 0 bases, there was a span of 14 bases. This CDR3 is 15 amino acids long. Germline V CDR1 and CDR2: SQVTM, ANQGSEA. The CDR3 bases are TGCAGCGTTGAATCGAGGACAGAGAGCTCCTACGAGCAGTACTTC. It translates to CSVESRTESSYEQYF.

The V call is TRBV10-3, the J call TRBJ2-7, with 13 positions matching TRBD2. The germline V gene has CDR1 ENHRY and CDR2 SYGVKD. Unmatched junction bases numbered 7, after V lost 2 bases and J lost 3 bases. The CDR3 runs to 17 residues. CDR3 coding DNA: TGTGCCATCAGTGAGGCCCAGGGACTAGCGGGATACTACGAGCAGTACTTC. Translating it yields CAISEAQGLAGYYEQYF.

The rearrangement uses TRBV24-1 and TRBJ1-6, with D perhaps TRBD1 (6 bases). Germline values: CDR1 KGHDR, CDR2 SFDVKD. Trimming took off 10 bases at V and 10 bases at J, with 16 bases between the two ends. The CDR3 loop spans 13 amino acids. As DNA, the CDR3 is TGTGCCACGCAGGGGCGGATGGGCTCACCCCTCCACTTT. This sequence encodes CATQGRMGSPLHF.

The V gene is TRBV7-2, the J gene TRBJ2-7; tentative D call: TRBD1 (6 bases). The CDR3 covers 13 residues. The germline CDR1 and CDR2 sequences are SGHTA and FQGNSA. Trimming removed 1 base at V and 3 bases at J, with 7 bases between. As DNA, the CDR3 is TGTGCCAGCAGCTTAGGGACAGTCTACGAGCAGTACTTC. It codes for CASSLGTVYEQYF.

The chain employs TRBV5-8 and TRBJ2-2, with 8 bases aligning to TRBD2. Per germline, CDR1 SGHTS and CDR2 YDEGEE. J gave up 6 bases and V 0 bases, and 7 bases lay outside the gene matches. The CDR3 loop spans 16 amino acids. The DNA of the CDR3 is TGTGCCAGCAGCTTGGCGGTAGCGGGAATACCCGGGGAGCTGTTTTTT. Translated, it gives CASSLAVAGIPGELFF.

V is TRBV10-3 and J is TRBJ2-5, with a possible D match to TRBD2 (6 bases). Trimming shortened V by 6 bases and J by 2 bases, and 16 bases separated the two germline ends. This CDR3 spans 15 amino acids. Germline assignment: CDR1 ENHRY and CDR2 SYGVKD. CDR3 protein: CAIRRTPGGQETQYF. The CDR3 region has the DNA TGTGCCATCAGGAGGACACCCGGAGGGCAAGAGACCCAGTACTTC.

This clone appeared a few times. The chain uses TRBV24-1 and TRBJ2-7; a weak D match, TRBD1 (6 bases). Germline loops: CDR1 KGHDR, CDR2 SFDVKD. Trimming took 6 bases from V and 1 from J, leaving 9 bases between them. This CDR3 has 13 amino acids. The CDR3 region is CATSSRGSYEQYF. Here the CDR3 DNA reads TGTGCCACCAGTTCTAGGGGGTCCTACGAGCAGTACTTC.

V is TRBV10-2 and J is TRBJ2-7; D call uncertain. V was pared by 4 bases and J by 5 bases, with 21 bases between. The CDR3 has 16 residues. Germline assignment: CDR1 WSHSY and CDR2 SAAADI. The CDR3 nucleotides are TGCGCCAGCAGTGTCATATTGGCACTTTTCCCTCACGAGCAGTACTTC. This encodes CASSVILALFPHEQYF.

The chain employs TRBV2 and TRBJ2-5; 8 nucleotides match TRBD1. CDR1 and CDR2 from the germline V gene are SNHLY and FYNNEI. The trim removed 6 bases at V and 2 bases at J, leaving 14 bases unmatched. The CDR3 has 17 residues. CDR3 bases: TGTGCCAGCAGCGGTCACCCGACAGGGGACCCACAAGAGACCCAGTACTTC. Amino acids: CASSGHPTGDPQETQYF. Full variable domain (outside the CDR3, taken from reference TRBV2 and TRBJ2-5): EPEVTQTPSHQVTQMGQEVILRCVPISNHLYFYWYRQILGQKVEFLVSFYNNEISEKSEIFDDQFSVERPDGSNFTLKIRSTKLEDSAMYFCASSGHPTGDPQETQYFGPGTRLLVL.

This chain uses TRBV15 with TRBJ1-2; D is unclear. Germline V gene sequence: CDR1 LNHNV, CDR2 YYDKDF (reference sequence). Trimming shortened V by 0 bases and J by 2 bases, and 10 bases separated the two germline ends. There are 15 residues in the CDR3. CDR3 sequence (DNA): TGTGCCACCAGCAGAGACCAAGGACGGAACTATGGCTACACCTTC. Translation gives CATSRDQGRNYGYTF.

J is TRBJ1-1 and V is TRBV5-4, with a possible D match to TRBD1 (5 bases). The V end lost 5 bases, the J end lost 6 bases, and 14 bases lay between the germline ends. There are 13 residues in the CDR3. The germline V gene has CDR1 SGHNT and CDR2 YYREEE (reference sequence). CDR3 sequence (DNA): TGTGCCAGCAGTCGAAATCAGGGCGCTGAAGCTTTCTTT. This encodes CASSRNQGAEAFF.

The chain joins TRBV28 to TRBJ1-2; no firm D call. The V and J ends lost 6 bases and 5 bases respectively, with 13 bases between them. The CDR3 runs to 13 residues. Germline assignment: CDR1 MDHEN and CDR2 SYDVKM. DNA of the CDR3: TGTGCCAGCAGCCCCACCCAGAGTTATGGCTACACCTTC. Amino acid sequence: CASSPTQSYGYTF.

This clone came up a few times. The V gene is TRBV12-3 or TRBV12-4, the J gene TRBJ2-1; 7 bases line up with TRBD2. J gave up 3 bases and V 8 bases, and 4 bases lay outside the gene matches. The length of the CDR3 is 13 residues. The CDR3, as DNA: TGTGCCAGCGGGTGGGAGGGCTACAATGAGCAGTTCTTC. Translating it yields CASGWEGYNEQFF.

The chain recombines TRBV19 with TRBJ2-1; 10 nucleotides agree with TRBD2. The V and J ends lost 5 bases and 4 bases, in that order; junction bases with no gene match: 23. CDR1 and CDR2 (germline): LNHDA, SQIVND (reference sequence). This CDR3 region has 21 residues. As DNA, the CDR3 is TGTGCCAGTAGTCTCTATAACTCCGGGGGTTATCTAGCGGGAGCATACAATGAGCAGTTCTTC. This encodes CASSLYNSGGYLAGAYNEQFF.

CDR3 sequence reads: CASSSGTSGGAAAADTQYF. DNA of the CDR3: TGTGCCAGCAGCTCCGGGACTAGCGGGGGGGCGGCGGCGGCGGATACGCAGTATTTT. V is TRBV27 and J is TRBJ2-3; 16 bases agree with TRBD2. CDR3 length equals 19 residues. J lost 6 bases, V lost 6 bases, and 15 bases had no gene match. Germline V gene data show CDR1 as MNHEY and CDR2 as SMNVEV (reference sequence).

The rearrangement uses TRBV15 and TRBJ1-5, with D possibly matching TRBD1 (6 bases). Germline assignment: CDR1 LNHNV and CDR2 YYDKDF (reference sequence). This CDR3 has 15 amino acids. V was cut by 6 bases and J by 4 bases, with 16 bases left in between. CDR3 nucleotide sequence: TGTGCCACCAGTTTCGGGGGGCCTAAAAATCAGCCCCAGCATTTT. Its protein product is CATSFGGPKNQPQHF.

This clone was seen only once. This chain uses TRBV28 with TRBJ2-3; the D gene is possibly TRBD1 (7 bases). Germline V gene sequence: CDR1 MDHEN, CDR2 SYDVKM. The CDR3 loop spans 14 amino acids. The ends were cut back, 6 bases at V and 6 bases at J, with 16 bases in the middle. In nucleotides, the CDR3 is TGTGCCAGCAGGGATAACAGGGGACTGGATACGCAGTATTTT. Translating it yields CASRDNRGLDTQYF.

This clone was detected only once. In DNA form, the CDR3 reads TGTGCCAGCAGCGGGATGACAGGGGTTGGCTACACCTTC. Protein product: CASSGMTGVGYTF. This sequence joins TRBV11-2 and TRBJ1-2; 8 bases line up with TRBD1. The CDR3 runs 13 residues. Germline V gene lookup returns CDR1 SGHAT and CDR2 FQNNGV. With 5 bases clipped from V and 7 bases from J, the junction kept 6 bases outside the gene matches.

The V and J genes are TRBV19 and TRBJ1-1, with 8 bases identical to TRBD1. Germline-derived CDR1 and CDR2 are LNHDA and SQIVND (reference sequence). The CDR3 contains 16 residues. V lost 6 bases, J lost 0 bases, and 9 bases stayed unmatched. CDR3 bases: TGTGCCAGTAGCGGCGGCAGGGGGCCCATGAACACTGAAGCTTTCTTT. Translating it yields CASSGGRGPMNTEAFF.

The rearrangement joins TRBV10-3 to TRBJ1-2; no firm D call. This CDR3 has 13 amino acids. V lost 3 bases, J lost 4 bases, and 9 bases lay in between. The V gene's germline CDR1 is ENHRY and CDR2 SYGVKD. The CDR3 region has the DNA TGTGCCATCAGTGACGGGCAGGCCTATGGCTACACCTTC. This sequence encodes CAISDGQAYGYTF.

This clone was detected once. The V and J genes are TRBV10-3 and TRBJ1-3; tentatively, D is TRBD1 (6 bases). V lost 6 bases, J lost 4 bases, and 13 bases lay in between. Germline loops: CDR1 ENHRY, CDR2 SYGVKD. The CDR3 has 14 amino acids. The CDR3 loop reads CAIRQGREGNTIYF. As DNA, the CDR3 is TGTGCCATCAGGCAGGGGCGCGAAGGAAACACCATATATTTT.

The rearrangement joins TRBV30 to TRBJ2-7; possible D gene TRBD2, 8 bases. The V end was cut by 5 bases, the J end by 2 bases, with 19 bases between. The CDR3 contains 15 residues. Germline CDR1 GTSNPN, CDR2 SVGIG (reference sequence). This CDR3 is CAWSGSGGTAYEQYF. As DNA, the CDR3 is TGTGCCTGGTCCGGATCGGGAGGGACAGCCTACGAGCAGTACTTC.

DNA of the CDR3: TGTGCCAGCACAGGGACAGGGAACACTGAAGCTTTCTTT. As protein: CASTGTGNTEAFF. The chain joins TRBV27 to TRBJ1-1, with 8 positions matching TRBD1. The V gene end was trimmed by 7 bases and the J gene end by 1 base; junction bases not matched to a gene: 2. The CDR3 length is 13 residues. Germline loops: CDR1 MNHEY, CDR2 SMNVEV (reference sequence).

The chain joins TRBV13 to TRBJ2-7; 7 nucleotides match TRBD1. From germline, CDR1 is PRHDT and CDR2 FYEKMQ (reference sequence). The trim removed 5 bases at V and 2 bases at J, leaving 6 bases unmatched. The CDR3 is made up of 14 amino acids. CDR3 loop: CASSLRDRPYEQYF. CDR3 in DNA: TGTGCCAGCAGCCTCCGGGACAGACCCTACGAGCAGTACTTC.

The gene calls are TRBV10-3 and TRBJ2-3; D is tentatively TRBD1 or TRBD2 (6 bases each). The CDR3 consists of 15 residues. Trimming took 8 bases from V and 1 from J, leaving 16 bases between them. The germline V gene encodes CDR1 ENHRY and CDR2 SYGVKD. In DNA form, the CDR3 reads TGTGCCATCGGGGGCGGGGTCCTCGGCACAGATACGCAGTATTTT. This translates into CAIGGGVLGTDTQYF.